The clone carrying this T cell receptor beta chain was seen a few times. The antigen remains undetermined. The germline CDR1 and CDR2 sequences are SGHDT and YYEEEE. There are 15 residues in the CDR3. With 4 bases removed from V and 5 bases from J, the gap between germline ends came to 15 bases. The data were obtained in a study of T cells after yellow fever vaccination. Findings and caveats of the study: Detected again after the booster were most primary-vaccination clones, at 95% to 98% CD4 and 88% CD8.

Making TCR cDNA involved 5'RACE template switching, which added UMIs and a universal primer site. MiXCR, run by TCRdb on the 5' RACE reads, gives a single entry per CDR3 protein. Of some 300,000 distinct CDR3 sequences listed, over 8.5% were seen once; the top ten hold about 3.3%. V gene TRBV5-6 combines with J gene TRBJ2-2; D is perhaps TRBD1 (6 bases). This receptor was taken from a young man who received the YFV17D yellow fever vaccine. This specimen consisted of CD4+ T cells sorted from PBMCs, obtained 45 days after the yellow fever booster vaccination. The CDR3 loop reads CASSSGQMRTGELFF. CDR3 coding DNA: TGTGCCAGCAGCAGTGGACAGATGAGGACCGGGGAGCTGTTTTTT.